This TCR beta chain was observed in a study of T cells in Graves' hyperthyroidism and ophthalmopathy. There were TCR beta CDR3 regions amplified from RNA transcripts. Using the HTBI primer set, a first-round RT-PCR was run on the TCR CDR3. TCRdb itself ran the multiplex PCR reads through MiXCR, one entry per CDR3 protein. The table lists some 460,000 distinct CDR3 sequences, approximately 15% of them singletons. Diagnostic decisions used clinical symptoms, serum thyroxine and TRAb, thyroid ultrasound and orbital computed tomography. Germline V gene data show CDR1 as MNHEY and CDR2 as SMNVEV (reference sequence). V was shortened by 4 bases and J by 0 bases, with 5 bases between the two germline ends. The CDR3 is 13 amino acids. This clonotype was detected only a few times.

V is TRBV27 and J is TRBJ2-3; no firm D call. Sequenced: blood. The sequence was collected from a woman aged 18-29 years with Graves' hyperthyroidism. The CDR3 sequence is CASSYRSTDTQYF. The CDR3 region has the DNA TGTGCCAGCAGTTATCGAAGCACAGATACGCAGTATTTT.